The rows below give T cell receptor beta chains drawn from one sample of a study of cytotoxic CD8 clonotypes in ibrutinib-treated CLL. Only in-frame clones appear in the TCRdb table, and some are missing; sequencing was by immunoSEQ multiplex PCR. Among tens of thousands of clones listed, approximately 51% were seen once. Here the sequenced sample was PBMCs, taken before ibrutinib treatment. The receptors here all came from a human donor with chronic lymphocytic leukemia. Both conserved end residues are part of each CDR3. The D gene is left open where the match is weak. Clone size is shown for a subset of rows, as once, few, many or a class of expanded clone.

v_gene	j_gene	d_gene	abundance	len	CDR3aa	CDR3nt
TRBV5-6	TRBJ1-1	.	few	15	CASSLVGVVSTEAFF	TGTGCCAGCAGCTTGGTGGGGGTTGTTTCCACTGAAGCTTTCTTT
TRBV9	TRBJ1-1	.	.	15	CASSERVEGITEAFF	TGTGCCAGCAGCGAAAGGGTTGAGGGGATTACTGAAGCTTTCTTT
TRBV7-2	TRBJ2-1	.	.	13	CASSLYAPNEQFF	TGTGCCAGCAGCTTATACGCTCCCAATGAGCAGTTCTTC
TRBV11-2	TRBJ2-7	TRBD1	.	13	CASSRDRDYEQYF	TGTGCCAGCAGCAGGGACAGGGACTACGAGCAGTACTTC
TRBV29-1	TRBJ2-5	.	.	12	CSVGIVEETQYF	TGCAGCGTTGGAATAGTGGAGGAGACCCAGTACTTC
TRBV23-1	TRBJ2-5	.	.	15	CASSPFVGSQETQYF	TGCGCCAGCAGTCCTTTCGTGGGCAGTCAAGAGACCCAGTACTTC
TRBV2	TRBJ1-2	.	.	15	CASSTGQPGGYGYTF	TGTGCCAGCAGTACCGGACAGCCCGGGGGGTATGGCTACACCTTC
TRBV27	TRBJ2-7	.	.	15	CASSPTQIFFDEQYF	TGTGCCAGCAGTCCAACACAGATCTTTTTCGACGAGCAGTACTTC
TRBV5-1	TRBJ2-6	.	.	19	CASSLLGATLNSGANVLTF	TGCGCCAGCAGCTTGTTGGGGGCGACTTTAAATTCTGGGGCCAACGTCCTGACTTTC
TRBV29-1	TRBJ1-5	TRBD1	once	13	CSVSQGAHQPQHF	TGCAGCGTCTCCCAGGGGGCTCATCAGCCCCAGCATTTT
TRBV11-3	TRBJ2-2	TRBD2	.	17	CASSRRLAGANTGELFF	TGTGCCAGCAGCCGAAGACTAGCGGGGGCCAACACCGGGGAGCTGTTTTTT
TRBV7-8	TRBJ2-1	.	.	14	CASSLEGTRYEQFF	TGTGCCAGCAGCTTAGAGGGCACACGATACGAGCAGTTCTTC
TRBV7-9	TRBJ2-7	.	.	12	CASSFLSYEQYF	TGTGCCAGCAGCTTTCTCTCCTACGAGCAGTACTTC
TRBV7-7	TRBJ2-7	.	.	14	CASSAHLSVDEQYF	TGTGCTAGCAGCGCACATTTATCGGTCGACGAGCAGTACTTC
TRBV7-8	TRBJ1-6	.	few	14	CASSLAGRNSPLHF	TGTGCCAGCAGCTTAGCCGGGAGGAATTCACCCCTCCACTTT
TRBV11-2	TRBJ2-1	.	few	14	CASSSPRFWNEQFF	TGTGCCAGCAGCTCCCCCAGGTTCTGGAATGAGCAGTTCTTC
TRBV7-6	TRBJ1-1	.	few	14	CASSLSVGNTEAFF	TGTGCCAGCAGCTTATCGGTTGGGAACACTGAAGCTTTCTTT
TRBV21-1	TRBJ2-1	.	.	17	CASSKTGRNGAINEQFF	TGTGCCAGCAGCAAAACCGGGAGGAATGGCGCGATCAATGAGCAGTTCTTC
TRBV7-9	TRBJ1-5	.	few	16	CASSFGTGDSNQPQHF	TGTGCCAGCAGCTTTGGCACAGGAGATAGCAATCAGCCCCAGCATTTT
TRBV7-2	TRBJ2-7	TRBD1	.	14	CASRAGTVGYEQYF	TGTGCCAGCAGGGCCGGGACAGTTGGGTACGAGCAGTACTTC
TRBV11-3	TRBJ2-5	TRBD2	.	16	CASSLGTSGGQETQYF	TGTGCCAGCAGCTTAGGGACTAGCGGGGGGCAAGAGACCCAGTACTTC
TRBV4-1	TRBJ2-2	TRBD1	few	18	CASSQDRGMDRAGGELFF	TGCGCCAGCAGCCAAGATCGGGGGATGGACAGGGCCGGCGGGGAGCTGTTTTTT
TRBV9	TRBJ2-1	.	.	15	CASSPYPNSYNEQFF	TGTGCCAGCAGCCCCTACCCGAACTCCTACAATGAGCAGTTCTTC
TRBV11-2	TRBJ2-7	.	.	14	CASSSRTGTYEQYF	TGTGCCAGCAGCTCGCGGACGGGGACCTACGAGCAGTACTTC
TRBV1	TRBJ2-1	.	.	16	CTSSQDIASTYNEQFF	TGCACCAGCAGCCAAGATATCGCTAGCACCTACAATGAGCAGTTCTTC
TRBV5-6	TRBJ2-7	.	.	14	CASSLWGPRDEQYF	TGTGCCAGCAGCTTATGGGGCCCCAGGGACGAGCAGTACTTC
TRBV2	TRBJ1-5	.	.	15	CASSPPTDYYQPQHF	TGTGCCAGCAGTCCCCCGACCGATTACTATCAGCCCCAGCATTTT
TRBV30	TRBJ1-1	TRBD1	.	15	CAWSHHGTGSSEAFF	TGTGCCTGGAGTCACCATGGGACAGGGAGTTCTGAAGCTTTCTTT
TRBV28	TRBJ2-5	.	.	14	CASSFQGSQETQYF	TGTGCCAGCAGTTTCCAGGGGTCGCAAGAGACCCAGTACTTC
TRBV12-5	TRBJ2-1	.	few	14	CATPRANSYNEQFF	TGTGCTACCCCTCGAGCCAACTCCTACAATGAGCAGTTCTTC
TRBV5-1	TRBJ1-3	.	.	15	CASSLTGSSGNTIYF	TGCGCCAGCAGCCTGACAGGCTCCTCTGGAAACACCATATATTTT
TRBV11-2	TRBJ1-4	.	.	18	CASSLVRTAIATNEKLFF	TGTGCCAGCAGCTTAGTAAGAACCGCCATAGCAACTAATGAAAAACTGTTTTTT
TRBV4-1	TRBJ2-7	.	.	13	CASSQVRTYEQYF	TGCGCCAGCAGCCAAGTCCGAACCTACGAGCAGTACTTC
TRBV4-2	TRBJ1-6	.	.	16	CASSQDSQANNSPLHF	TGTGCCAGCAGCCAAGATTCCCAGGCAAATAATTCACCCCTCCACTTT
TRBV28	TRBJ1-5	.	.	17	CASSLKPGLYSNQPQHF	TGTGCCAGCAGCCTAAAACCGGGACTTTATAGCAATCAGCCCCAGCATTTT
TRBV2	TRBJ1-2	.	few	13	CASSEGLIYGYTF	TGTGCCAGCAGTGAAGGATTAATCTATGGCTACACCTTC
TRBV28	TRBJ2-7	TRBD1	.	16	CASSLITGQGAYEQYF	TGTGCCAGCAGTTTGATAACGGGACAGGGGGCCTACGAGCAGTACTTC
TRBV11-2	TRBJ1-2	.	.	13	CASSLGGGRGYTF	TGTGCCAGCAGCTTAGGGGGCGGGCGAGGCTACACCTTC
TRBV7-6	TRBJ2-2	.	.	15	CASSLAPGLTGELFF	TGTGCCAGCAGCTTAGCGCCAGGGTTGACCGGGGAGCTGTTTTTT
TRBV19	TRBJ1-2	TRBD1	.	15	CASSMWTGANYGYTF	TGTGCCAGTAGTATGTGGACAGGGGCTAACTATGGCTACACCTTC
TRBV5-4	TRBJ1-1	.	.	14	CASNPTGLRTEAFF	TGTGCCAGCAACCCCACGGGACTGAGGACTGAAGCTTTCTTT
TRBV28	TRBJ1-4	.	once	15	CASILGQGIGEKLFF	.